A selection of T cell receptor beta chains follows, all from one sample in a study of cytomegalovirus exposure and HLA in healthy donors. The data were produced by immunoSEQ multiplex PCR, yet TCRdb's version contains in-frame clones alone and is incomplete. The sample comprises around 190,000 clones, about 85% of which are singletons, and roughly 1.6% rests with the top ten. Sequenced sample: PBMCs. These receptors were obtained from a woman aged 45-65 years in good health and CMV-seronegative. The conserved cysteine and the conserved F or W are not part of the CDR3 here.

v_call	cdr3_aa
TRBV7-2	ASSLNSPYGYT
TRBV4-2	ASSQVGLAGGEETQY
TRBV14	ASSPLLGGRRETQY
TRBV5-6	ASRMREGDIYNEQF
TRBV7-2	ASSPRDRGFSPLH
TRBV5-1	ASSFDMSGTEAF
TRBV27	ASSRLGGSGVDIQY
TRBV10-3	AISESLGTGAYEQY
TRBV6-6	ASSYDTGAGDGYT
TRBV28	ASRERTGVNTEAF
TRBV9	ASSASNSPLH
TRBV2	ASSGSWREGQPQH
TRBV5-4	ASSGWVGGGYT
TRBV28	ASSLDRSFYEQY
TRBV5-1	ASSRAGDEQY
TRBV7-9	ASSLVSGGEQY
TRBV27	ASSLGGPVNSPLH
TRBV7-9	ASSRSGHNEAF